This T cell receptor (beta chain) was recovered during a study of blood T cell repertoires in COVID-19. Study overall: PBMCs, B-cell-depleted T cells, or T cells were the source of the cDNA or gDNA that made up the material.

This clone was observed a single time. Generated by immunoSEQ multiplex PCR, the TCRdb table keeps only in-frame clones and is missing some. This table has around 99,000 clones, 60% to 85% appearing once. Germline CDR1 reads WNHNN; CDR2 reads SYGVQD (reference sequence). The CDR3 contains 16 residues. The V end lost 3 bases, the J end lost 1 base, and 14 bases lay between the germline ends. The specimen was peripheral blood. The source of this sequence is a human donor in a cohort sampled during active or convalescent COVID-19. The gene calls are TRBV10-1 and TRBJ2-3; possible D gene TRBD1, 6 bases. The CDR3 DNA sequence: TGCGCCAGCAGTGAAGTTGTGGGGGCCGGCACAGATACGCAGTATTTT. Translation gives CASSEVVGAGTDTQYF.